A single sample gave rise to the 25 T cell receptor beta chains below, sequenced in a study of shared clonotypes between healthy human individuals. CD45RO-negative CD8 cells positively selected for CCR7 made up the naive population, which excluded terminally differentiated effector memory CD45RA+ cells. Repertoires were generated with immunoSEQ multiplex PCR, while TCRdb's copy carries only in-frame clones and drops some. The sample lists about 2.1 million clones; about 93% were seen once. The sample was naive CD8+ T cells from PBMCs. The receptors originated from a young man in good health. Some clones in this sample may be carry-over from other donors' samples.

V usage is TRBV15 and J usage is TRBJ2-3, with 8 nucleotides matching TRBD2. Germline V lookup: CDR1 LNHNV, CDR2 YYDKDF (reference sequence). The CDR3 length is 14 residues. V was clipped by 1 base and J by 4 bases; unmatched bases: 1. In DNA form, the CDR3 reads TGTGCCACCAGCAGAGGCGGGAGGTCAGATACGCAGTATTTT. Protein product: CATSRGGRSDTQYF.

V usage is TRBV4-2 and J usage is TRBJ2-1; no definite D call. The V gene lost 3 bases and the J gene lost 3 bases, with 12 bases spanning the gap. CDR1 and CDR2 from the germline V gene are LGHNA and YNFKEQ. CDR3 length: 15 amino acids. The CDR3 region has the DNA TGTGCCAGCAGCCAGACCCTGGCGGACTACAATGAGCAGTTCTTC. Translating gives CASSQTLADYNEQFF.

The chain joins TRBV9 to TRBJ2-7; TRBD1 aligns across 9 bases. The J segment lost 2 bases and the V segment lost 4 bases, leaving 19 bases of the junction unmatched. CDR1 is SGDLS and CDR2 is YYNGEE in the germline V gene. The CDR3 contains 19 residues. The CDR3 sequence: CASSTYSGTGLPPPYEQYF. The CDR3 coding sequence is TGTGCCAGCAGCACCTACTCCGGGACAGGGCTCCCTCCCCCCTACGAGCAGTACTTC.

This chain connects TRBV27 to TRBJ2-2, with D possibly TRBD1 on 5 matching bases. The CDR3 covers 14 residues. Germline lookup yields CDR1 MNHEY and CDR2 SMNVEV (reference sequence). V was cut by 1 base and J by 5 bases, with 8 bases left in between. The CDR3, as DNA: TGTGCCAGCAGTTTATTGGGGCTGACCGGGGAGCTGTTTTTT. It translates to CASSLLGLTGELFF.

The chain combines TRBV10-3 with TRBJ1-4; D is undetermined. The CDR3 runs to 14 residues. Germline CDR1 reads ENHRY; CDR2 reads SYGVKD. Between the trimmed V and J ends, which lost 2 bases and 4 bases, there was a span of 8 bases. CDR3 nucleotide sequence: TGTGCCATCAGTGAGGGACTGAATAATGAAAAACTGTTTTTT. This encodes CAISEGLNNEKLFF.

The chain joins TRBV7-9 to TRBJ2-2, with D tentatively TRBD1 (5 bases). V lost 5 bases, J lost 7 bases, and 11 bases lay in between. The CDR3 covers 13 residues. In germline, CDR1 is SEHNR, CDR2 FQNEAQ (reference sequence). CDR3 in DNA: TGTGCCAGCAGCATTACAGGCCGCGGGGAGCTGTTTTTT. It translates to CASSITGRGELFF. The full variable domain, with the rest looked up from reference TRBV7-9 and TRBJ2-2, is DTGVSQNPRHKITKRGQNVTFRCDPISEHNRLYWYRQTLGQGPEFLTYFQNEAQLEKSRLLSDRFSAERPKGSFSTLEIQRTEQGDSAMYLCASSITGRGELFFGEGSRLTVL.

This chain connects TRBV4-3 to TRBJ2-2; tentatively, D is TRBD2 (6 bases). The germline V and J ends were trimmed by 4 bases and 3 bases, with 9 bases remaining between them. The CDR3 spans 14 residues. Germline V gene sequence: CDR1 LGHNA, CDR2 YSLEER. The CDR3 spells CASSPGLHTGELFF. CDR3 coding DNA: TGCGCCAGCAGCCCGGGACTGCACACCGGGGAGCTGTTTTTT.

About this clone: The identical CDR3 is also encoded by other nucleotide sequences in the sample. This chain links TRBV7-9 with TRBJ2-5; 9 bases line up with TRBD1. In germline, CDR1 is SEHNR, CDR2 FQNEAQ (reference sequence). After removal of 6 bases from V and 1 base from J, the junction contained 3 bases not matched to a gene. The CDR3 consists of 14 residues. The CDR3 region is CASSRTGVQETQYF. DNA of the CDR3: TGTGCCAGCAGTCGGACAGGGGTCCAAGAGACCCAGTACTTC.

The rearrangement joins TRBV5-8 to TRBJ1-1, with D possibly being TRBD1 (5 bases). Germline assignment: CDR1 SGHTS and CDR2 YDEGEE. V dropped 1 base and J dropped 4 bases, with 8 bases sitting between them. The CDR3 covers 13 residues. The CDR3 DNA reads as TGTGCCAGCAGCTTGTATGGGGGCACTGAAGCTTTCTTT. Translation: CASSLYGGTEAFF.

V gene TRBV29-1 combines with J gene TRBJ2-7; possible D gene TRBD1, 6 bases. The CDR3 contains 12 residues. Trimming took 6 bases from V and 2 from J, leaving 11 bases between them. Germline CDR1 and CDR2: SQVTM and ANQGSEA. The CDR3 DNA reads TGCAGCGTACCTGGGGGCGCCTACGAGCAGTACTTC. Translated, it gives CSVPGGAYEQYF.

This chain connects TRBV4-1 to TRBJ2-2; tentatively, D is TRBD2 (6 bases). Germline V CDR1 and CDR2: MGHRA, YSYEKL. The CDR3 loop spans 18 amino acids. The germline V and J ends were trimmed by 2 bases and 1 base, with 17 bases remaining between them. The CDR3 DNA is TGCGCCAGCAGCCAACGCTTGAAACGGGAGAGGAACACCGGGGAGCTGTTTTTT. Amino acid sequence: CASSQRLKRERNTGELFF.

J is TRBJ1-3 and V is TRBV10-2; possibly TRBD1 for D (6 bases). Trimming took off 4 bases at V and 2 bases at J, with 9 bases between the two ends. The CDR3 length is 14 residues. Germline CDR1 reads WSHSY; CDR2 reads SAAADI. The CDR3 DNA reads TGCGCCAGCAGTGGTTCAGGGGCTGGAAACACCATATATTTT. Encoded protein: CASSGSGAGNTIYF.

Remarks on this clone: This sample also contains other DNA sequences that code for the same CDR3. The chain joins TRBV6-1 to TRBJ2-7; unclear D gene. V lost 2 bases and J 2 bases, leaving 13 bases between the germline ends. The CDR3 totals 15 residues. From germline, CDR1 is MNHNS and CDR2 SASEGT. CDR3 nucleotide sequence: TGTGCCAGCAGTGAACGGCCGACAACCCCCTACGAGCAGTACTTC. It is translated as CASSERPTTPYEQYF.

This chain joins TRBV29-1 and TRBJ2-5; tentatively, D is TRBD2 (7 bases). TRBJ2-7 explains the end of the DNA better; the J call may be wrong. The CDR3 is 15 residues long. Germline V gives CDR1 SQVTM, CDR2 ANQGSEA. CDR3 sequence: CSVQGGTENSYEQYF. The DNA for the CDR3 is TGCAGCGTACAGGGAGGGACCGAGAATTCCTACGAGCAGTACTTC.

The chain employs TRBV27 and TRBJ2-1; maybe TRBD1 (6 bases). Germline V gene data show CDR1 as MNHEY and CDR2 as SMNVEV (reference sequence). The CDR3 has 16 residues. V lost 0 bases to trimming and J lost 5 bases, with 14 bases between them. This CDR3 reads CASSLSAGEQNNEQFF. CDR3 DNA: TGTGCCAGCAGTTTATCGGCAGGGGAACAAAACAATGAGCAGTTCTTC.

J is TRBJ2-1 and V is TRBV27; D might be TRBD1 or TRBD2, each matching 5 bases. Looked up from germline, CDR1 is MNHEY and CDR2 is SMNVEV (reference sequence). The CDR3 runs to 13 residues. Trimming removed 6 bases at V and 10 bases at J, with 16 bases between. In DNA form, the CDR3 reads TGTGCCAGCAGAGGGACGAAGGTTCCCGAGCAGTTCTTC. Its translation: CASRGTKVPEQFF.

Note on this clone: Other DNA sequences in this sample translate to the same CDR3. The V gene is TRBV7-8, the J gene TRBJ2-2; a possible D gene is TRBD2 (6 bases). Trimming left V 5 bases short and J 1 base short, with 8 bases between. CDR1 and CDR2 (germline): SGHVS, FQNEAQ. The CDR3 runs 14 residues. The CDR3 DNA is TGTGCCAGCAGCAGGCGGGGGAACACCGGGGAGCTGTTTTTT. Translated: CASSRRGNTGELFF.

V is TRBV7-6 and J is TRBJ2-1, with 11 bases aligning to TRBD2. V gave up 5 bases and J gave up 10 bases; unmatched junction bases: 10. CDR1 and CDR2 from the germline V gene are SGHVS and FNYEAQ. The CDR3 length is 15 residues. The CDR3 DNA sequence: TGTGCCAGCAGCCCCCTAGCGGGAGGCGTCCGCGAGCAGTTCTTC. Translation: CASSPLAGGVREQFF.

The rearrangement uses TRBV4-2 and TRBJ2-3; 8 nucleotides match TRBD2. V lost 2 bases, J lost 4 bases, and 8 bases stayed unmatched. Per germline, CDR1 LGHNA and CDR2 YNFKEQ. This CDR3 is 16 amino acids long. The CDR3 nucleotides read TGTGCCAGCAGCCAATTGAGCGGGAGTTCGGCAGATACGCAGTATTTT. Its translation is CASSQLSGSSADTQYF.

In the case of this clone: The same CDR3 is also encoded by other DNA sequences in this sample. V gene TRBV30 combines with J gene TRBJ2-7; TRBD1 matches 10 bases. V lost 0 bases and J lost 4; bases outside the gene matches: 6. The CDR3 length is 15 residues. CDR1 is GTSNPN, CDR2 SVGIG, per germline (reference sequence). The CDR3 reads CAWSVPRQGAYEQYF. The CDR3 bases are TGTGCCTGGAGTGTACCGCGACAGGGGGCGTACGAGCAGTACTTC.

The gene calls are TRBV10-3 and TRBJ1-3; unclear D gene. The CDR3 spans 12 residues. The germline CDR1 and CDR2 sequences are ENHRY and SYGVKD. V was trimmed by 7 bases and J by 0 bases, leaving 4 bases between them. CDR3 residues: CAIMGSGNTIYF. The DNA of the CDR3 is TGTGCCATCATGGGCTCTGGAAACACCATATATTTT.

About this clone itself: Other nucleotide sequences from this sample produce the same CDR3. This chain connects TRBV7-3 to TRBJ2-7, with 7 bases aligning to TRBD2. Germline lookup yields CDR1 SGHTA and CDR2 FQGTGA. V dropped 5 bases and J dropped 7; count of bases not matched to a gene: 5. This CDR3 spans 12 amino acids. CDR3 loop: CASSPPGGEQYF. The CDR3 bases are TGTGCCAGCAGCCCCCCCGGGGGGGAGCAGTACTTC.

The chain joins TRBV6-6 to TRBJ1-3, with TRBD1 identical over 7 bases. Trimming cost V 3 bases and J 8 bases; bases outside gene matches: 7. The CDR3 extends over 14 amino acids. CDR1 and CDR2 (germline): MNHNY, SVGAGI (reference sequence). The CDR3 reads CASSYAGGEDTIYF. The CDR3 DNA follows: TGTGCCAGCAGTTATGCAGGGGGTGAAGACACCATATATTTT.

The rearrangement uses TRBV19 and TRBJ2-7; D is undetermined. The V end lost 6 bases, the J end lost 1 base, and 10 bases lay between the germline ends. The CDR3 sequence is 13 residues long. Germline loops: CDR1 LNHDA, CDR2 SQIVND (reference sequence). Here the CDR3 DNA reads TGTGCCAGTAGAGAACCGCAATCCTACGAGCAGTACTTC. Residues: CASREPQSYEQYF.

The chain carries TRBV25-1 and TRBJ1-2; no reliable D call. Trimming removed 7 bases at V and 5 bases at J, with 23 bases between. CDR3 length: 16 amino acids. Germline CDR1 and CDR2: MGHDK and SYGVNS. CDR3 nucleotide sequence: TGTGCCAGCAAGGGCCCTGGACGGAATCGTGGGTATGGCTACACCTTC. Translating gives CASKGPGRNRGYGYTF.